This entry lists 18 T cell receptor beta chains sequenced from one sample in a study of T cell repertoires in cytomegalovirus infection. No antigen has been assigned to these receptors. TCRdb reanalysed the reads using MiXCR and keeps one entry per CDR3 protein. Of about 700,000 distinct CDR3 sequences in the sample, 30% to 35% were seen once. The sequencing used cultured PBMCs, collected from culture after CMV antigen stimulation. These receptors were collected from a human donor in good health (CMV status not recorded). Some clones in this sample may be carry-over from other donors' samples.

This clonotype has ten or more counts. V usage is TRBV7-2 and J usage is TRBJ2-1; tentative D call: TRBD1 (5 bases). The germline V and J ends were trimmed by 2 bases and 6 bases, with 8 bases remaining between them. CDR1 and CDR2 from the germline V gene are SGHTA and FQGNSA. This CDR3 has 13 residues. CDR3 bases: TGTGCCAGCAGCTTAAGCAGGGTCAATGAGCAGTTCTTC. This codes for CASSLSRVNEQFF.

The rearrangement links TRBV19 to TRBJ1-5; D not certain. V lost 3 bases and J lost 2, with 8 bases in between. From germline, CDR1 is LNHDA and CDR2 SQIVND (reference sequence). The CDR3 covers 14 residues. The CDR3 loop is CASSILPGNQPQHF. CDR3 in DNA: TGTGCCAGTAGTATCCTCCCAGGCAATCAGCCCCAGCATTTT.

This clonotype was seen many times. This rearrangement joins TRBV7-2 to TRBJ2-2, with D possibly matching TRBD2 (5 bases). The CDR3 totals 15 residues. The V end lost 4 bases, the J end lost 4 bases, and 13 bases lay between the germline ends. The V gene's germline CDR1 is SGHTA and CDR2 FQGNSA. As DNA, the CDR3 is TGTGCCAGCAGCTCCAGCGGAATAACCACCGGGGAGCTGTTTTTT. Translating gives CASSSSGITTGELFF.

This clonotype was counted a few times. The chain couples TRBV27 to TRBJ1-4; D not certain. CDR1 is MNHEY and CDR2 is SMNVEV in the germline V gene (reference sequence). The CDR3 runs 14 residues. V was cut by 3 bases and J by 3 bases, with 8 bases left in between. CDR3 bases: TGTGCCAGCAGTTTCCTAACCTCTAATGAAAAACTGTTTTTT. Translating gives CASSFLTSNEKLFF.

This clonotype was found a few times. This chain uses TRBV6-1 with TRBJ1-6; no firm D call. The V end was cut by 2 bases, the J end by 4 bases, with 9 bases between. The germline gives CDR1 MNHNS, CDR2 SASEGT. The CDR3 sequence is 15 residues long. CDR3 coding DNA: TGTGCCAGCAGTGAAAGAACCTCTTATAATTCACCCCTCCACTTT. It specifies CASSERTSYNSPLHF.

This clonotype showed up just a few times. The chain employs TRBV4-1 and TRBJ1-1; D is undetermined. The ends were cut back, 1 base at V and 3 bases at J, with 9 bases in the middle. CDR1 MGHRA and CDR2 YSYEKL come from the germline V gene. The CDR3 totals 14 residues. The CDR3 loop is CASSQGDRDTEAFF. The CDR3 nucleotides read TGCGCCAGCAGCCAAGGAGACCGAGACACTGAAGCTTTCTTT.

The J gene is TRBJ2-5, the V gene TRBV6-6; 9 nucleotides line up with TRBD2. CDR1 and CDR2 from the germline V gene are MNHNY and SVGAGI (reference sequence). The CDR3 consists of 15 residues. V lost 2 bases, J lost 5 bases, and 6 bases stayed unmatched. The CDR3 nucleotides are TGTGCCAGCAGTTACGGGGCGGGAGGGGTCGAGACCCAGTACTTC. Translation gives CASSYGAGGVETQYF.

This clonotype was seen only once. The DNA for the CDR3 is TGTGCCAGCAGGACATTTAGCGGGAGAGCCCAAGAGACCCAGTACTTC. Translating gives CASRTFSGRAQETQYF. The rearrangement links TRBV6-6 to TRBJ2-5, with 9 bases lining up with TRBD2. With 6 bases clipped from V and 1 base from J, the junction kept 9 bases outside the gene matches. CDR3 length equals 16 residues. Germline CDR1 is MNHNY and CDR2 is SVGAGI (reference sequence).

This clonotype was seen more than once but under ten times. At one boundary the junction diverges from the germline segment, which might be a read error. J is TRBJ2-7 and V is TRBV20-1; 12 nucleotides agree with TRBD2. The CDR3 runs to 16 residues. Germline loops: CDR1 DFQATT, CDR2 SNEGSKA (reference sequence). This CDR3 is CSAREPTSGGTYGQYF. The CDR3 bases are TGCAGTGCTAGAGAGCCCACTAGCGGGGGGACCTACGGGCAGTACTTC.

CDR3 nucleotides: TGTGCCAGCAGCCCCCCCGGTCTCGGGAACACTCCCTACAATGAGCAGTTCTTC. Translation gives CASSPPGLGNTPYNEQFF. The chain employs TRBV7-9 and TRBJ2-1, with a tentative D call TRBD2 (5 bases). There are 18 residues in the CDR3. V lost 5 bases to trimming and J lost 2 bases, with 22 bases between them. Germline V CDR1 and CDR2: SEHNR, FQNEAQ (reference sequence). Together with reference TRBV7-9 and TRBJ2-1, the CDR3 gives the full variable domain: DTGVSQNPRHKITKRGQNVTFRCDPISEHNRLYWYRQTLGQGPEFLTYFQNEAQLEKSRLLSDRFSAERPKGSFSTLEIQRTEQGDSAMYLCASSPPGLGNTPYNEQFFGPGTRLTVL.

This chain connects TRBV5-6 to TRBJ2-3, with D hard to call. The CDR3 runs to 12 residues. With 0 bases removed from V and 7 bases from J, the gap between germline ends came to 6 bases. The germline V gene encodes CDR1 SGHDT and CDR2 YYEEEE. The CDR3 spells CASSLGVNTQYF. CDR3 nucleotide sequence: TGTGCCAGCAGCTTGGGAGTTAATACGCAGTATTTT.

This clonotype has just a few counts. The chain combines TRBV6-2 or TRBV6-3 with TRBJ2-5; tentatively, D is TRBD1 or TRBD2 (5 bases each). This CDR3 is 13 amino acids long. V gave up 3 bases and J gave up 5 bases, with 10 bases separating them. CDR1 and CDR2 from the germline V gene are MNHEY and SVGEGT. DNA for the CDR3: TGTGCCAGCAGTTATGGGGGTAGCGAGACCCAGTACTTC. Protein product: CASSYGGSETQYF.

The chain is built from TRBV12-3 or TRBV12-4 and TRBJ1-2; 7 bases map to TRBD1. V lost 7 bases and J lost 8; bases outside the gene matches: 13. The CDR3 loop spans 14 amino acids. The CDR3 loop reads CASTVWDRGPGYTF. CDR3 coding DNA: TGTGCCAGCACCGTCTGGGACAGAGGCCCGGGCTACACCTTC.

For the CDR3, the DNA is TGTGCCAGCAGTTCAGCGAGCAATGAGCAGTTCTTC. Its protein product is CASSSASNEQFF. The chain couples TRBV12-3 or TRBV12-4 to TRBJ2-1, with D hard to call. V dropped 4 bases and J dropped 6 bases, with 7 bases sitting between them. This CDR3 is 12 amino acids long.

This clonotype was detected a few times. This chain links TRBV12-3 or TRBV12-4 with TRBJ1-1, with D possibly TRBD1 on 6 matching bases. V dropped 2 bases and J dropped 5 bases, with 15 bases sitting between them. The CDR3 extends over 15 amino acids. CDR3 loop: CASSLNGGGVTEAFF. The CDR3, as DNA: TGTGCCAGCAGTTTAAATGGAGGGGGTGTAACTGAAGCTTTCTTT.

This clonotype was counted only a few times. This sequence joins TRBV28 and TRBJ1-1; no firm D call. Trimming shortened V by 6 bases and J by 0 bases, and 20 bases separated the two germline ends. The CDR3 covers 17 residues. CDR1 is MDHEN and CDR2 is SYDVKM in the germline V gene. This CDR3 is CASRGRTGPHVNTEAFF. In nucleotides, the CDR3 is TGTGCCAGCAGAGGGAGGACTGGACCTCATGTGAACACTGAAGCTTTCTTT.

This clonotype was observed a few times. J is TRBJ2-5 and V is TRBV15; 8 positions agree with TRBD2. V lost 5 bases, J lost 3 bases, and 2 bases stayed unmatched. CDR1 is LNHNV, CDR2 YYDKDF, per germline (reference sequence). CDR3 length: 13 residues. CDR3 sequence: CATSGLAKETQYF. The CDR3, as DNA: TGTGCCACCAGCGGACTAGCCAAAGAGACCCAGTACTTC.

Many counts were recorded for this clonotype. This chain connects TRBV7-2 to TRBJ2-2; TRBD1 aligns across 7 bases. Germline-derived CDR1 and CDR2 are SGHTA and FQGNSA. The CDR3 consists of 17 residues. The trim removed 1 base at V and 1 base at J, leaving 6 bases unmatched. CDR3 nucleotides: TGTGCCAGCAGCTTAGATGGCAGGACAGGGAACACCGGGGAGCTGTTTTTT. As protein: CASSLDGRTGNTGELFF.